This T cell receptor (beta chain) was sequenced during a study of neurological immune-mediated disorders. TCRdb analysed the 5' RACE reads with MiXCR anew, one entry per CDR3 protein. The sample comprises about 38,000 distinct CDR3 sequences, roughly 5% of which are singletons, and 8.5% to 10% rests with the top ten. This clonotype appeared many times. Sequencing was done on a sample of CD4+ T cells from blood. This clonotype originated in a man in his late teens or twenties in good health.

For the CDR3, the DNA is TGCGCCAGCAGCTTGGACAGGGGGAATTCACCCCTCCACTTT. Protein product: CASSLDRGNSPLHF. The chain combines TRBV5-1 with TRBJ1-6, with 8 bases lining up with TRBD1. V was pared by 0 bases and J by 7 bases, with 0 bases of the junction left unmatched. The CDR3 runs to 14 residues. Germline loops: CDR1 SGHRS, CDR2 YFSETQ.